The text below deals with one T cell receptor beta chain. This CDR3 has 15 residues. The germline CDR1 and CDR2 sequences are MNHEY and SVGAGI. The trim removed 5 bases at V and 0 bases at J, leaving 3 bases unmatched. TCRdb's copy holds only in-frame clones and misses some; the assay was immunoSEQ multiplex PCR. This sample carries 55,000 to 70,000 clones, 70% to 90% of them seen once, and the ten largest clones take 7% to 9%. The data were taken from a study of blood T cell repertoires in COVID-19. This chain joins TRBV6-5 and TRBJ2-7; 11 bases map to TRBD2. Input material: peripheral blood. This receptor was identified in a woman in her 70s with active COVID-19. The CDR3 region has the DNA TGTGCCAGCAGTCGGACTAGCGGGTTCTCCTACGAGCAGTACTTC. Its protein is CASSRTSGFSYEQYF.